This entry describes one T cell receptor beta chain. This entry belongs to a study of T cells in Graves' hyperthyroidism and ophthalmopathy. Amplification of TCR beta CDR3 regions was performed using RNA transcripts as template. Using the HTBI primer set, a first-round RT-PCR was run on the TCR CDR3. TCRdb re-analysed the multiplex PCR reads in MiXCR, keeping a single row per CDR3 protein. In the table there are nearly 600,000 distinct CDR3 sequences, approximately 15% of which are singletons. The CDR3 loop spans 16 amino acids. Trimming cost V 5 bases and J 5 bases, with 18 bases left between them. This sequence joins TRBV12-3 or TRBV12-4 and TRBJ2-2; D is perhaps TRBD2 (6 bases). The receptor's source is a woman between 25 and 40 years old with Graves' hyperthyroidism that later progressed to Graves' ophthalmopathy. The sequenced sample consisted of blood. CDR3 in amino acids: CASSEIDRRGTGELFF. The CDR3 nucleotides read TGTGCCAGCAGTGAAATCGACCGACGGGGGACCGGGGAGCTGTTTTTT.